This is a list of T cell receptor beta chains from one sample in a study of T cell clonotyping in hematopoietic cell transplantation. The table came from immunoSEQ multiplex PCR; TCRdb's copy has only in-frame clones and leaves some out. The data show 55,000 to 70,000 clones, with around 94% seen just once and roughly 1.7% held by the top ten. The sample was peripheral blood mononuclear cells. These receptors came from a man between 45 and 60 years old in good health. Some clones in this sample may be carry-over from other donors' samples. Both conserved end residues are part of each CDR3. The D gene is left open where the match is weak.

v_call	j_call	d_call	cdr3_aa	cdr3_nt
TRBV10-3	TRBJ1-1	-	CAISESFLGSEAFF	TGTGCCATCAGTGAGTCGTTTTTGGGGAGTGAAGCTTTCTTT
TRBV6-1	TRBJ1-2	-	CASSDSGHYGYTF	TGTGCCAGCAGTGATTCAGGGCACTATGGCTACACCTTC
TRBV18	TRBJ2-7	-	CASSPSQEYEQYF	TGTGCCAGCTCACCTTCACAGGAATACGAGCAGTACTTC
TRBV28	TRBJ2-7	TRBD2	CASSLNPLAGRHEQYF	TGTGCCAGCAGTTTGAACCCCCTAGCGGGACGACACGAGCAGTACTTC
TRBV4-1	TRBJ2-7	TRBD1	CASSQIPRRTGAGYEQYF	TGCGCCAGCAGCCAAATCCCGAGACGGACAGGGGCTGGCTACGAGCAGTACTTC
TRBV10-2	TRBJ2-7	-	CASSESTPPEQYF	TGCGCCAGCAGTGAGTCGACTCCCCCCGAGCAGTACTTC
TRBV7-3	TRBJ2-5	-	CASSQFQFQETQYF	TGTGCCAGCAGCCAATTCCAGTTCCAAGAGACCCAGTACTTC
TRBV6-1	TRBJ1-1	-	CASSARENTEAFF	TGTGCCAGCAGTGCCCGGGAGAACACTGAAGCTTTCTTT
TRBV6-5	TRBJ1-2	TRBD1	CASSYLGGNGYTF	TGTGCCAGCAGTTATTTAGGGGGCAATGGCTACACCTTC
TRBV7-9	TRBJ2-5	-	CASSPRAPWTQYF	TGTGCCAGCAGCCCTCGGGCCCCTTGGACCCAGTACTTC
TRBV28	TRBJ2-2	TRBD2	CASFLAGGRRVGELFF	TGTGCCAGCTTCCTTGCGGGGGGCCGGCGGGTCGGGGAGCTGTTTTTT
TRBV13	TRBJ2-7	-	CASSFPYEQYF	TGTGCCAGCAGCTTCCCCTACGAGCAGTACTTC
TRBV7-2	TRBJ2-3	TRBD2	CASTIAGRTTDTQYF	TGTGCCAGCACCATAGCGGGGAGAACCACAGATACGCAGTATTTT
TRBV5-1	TRBJ2-3	-	CASSFSAASTDTQYF	TGCGCCAGCAGCTTTAGCGCTGCTAGCACAGATACGCAGTATTTT
TRBV19	TRBJ1-1	TRBD1	CASKGDRVMNTEAFF	TGTGCCAGTAAGGGGGACAGGGTGATGAACACTGAAGCTTTCTTT
TRBV2	TRBJ1-2	-	CASSEVGGNYGYTF	TGTGCCAGCAGTGAAGTAGGCGGGAACTATGGCTACACCTTC